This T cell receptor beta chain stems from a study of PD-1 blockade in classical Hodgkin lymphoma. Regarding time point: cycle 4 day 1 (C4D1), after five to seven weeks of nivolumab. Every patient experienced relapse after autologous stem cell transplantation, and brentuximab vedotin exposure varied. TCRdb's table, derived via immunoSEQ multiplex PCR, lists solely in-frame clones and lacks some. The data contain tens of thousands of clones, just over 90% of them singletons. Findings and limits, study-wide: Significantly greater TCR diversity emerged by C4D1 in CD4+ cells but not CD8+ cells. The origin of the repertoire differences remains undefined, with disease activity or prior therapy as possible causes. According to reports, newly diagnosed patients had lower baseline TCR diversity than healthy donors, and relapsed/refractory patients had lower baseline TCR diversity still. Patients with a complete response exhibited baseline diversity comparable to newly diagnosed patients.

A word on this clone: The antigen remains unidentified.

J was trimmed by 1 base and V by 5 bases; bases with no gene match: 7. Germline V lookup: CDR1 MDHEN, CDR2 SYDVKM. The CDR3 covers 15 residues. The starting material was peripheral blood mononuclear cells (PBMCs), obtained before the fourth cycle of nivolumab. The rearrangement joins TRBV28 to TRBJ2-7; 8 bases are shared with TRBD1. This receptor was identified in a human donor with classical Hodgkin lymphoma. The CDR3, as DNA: TGTGCCAGCAGTCCCCCACAGGGGGGATCCTACGAGCAGTACTTC. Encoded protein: CASSPPQGGSYEQYF.